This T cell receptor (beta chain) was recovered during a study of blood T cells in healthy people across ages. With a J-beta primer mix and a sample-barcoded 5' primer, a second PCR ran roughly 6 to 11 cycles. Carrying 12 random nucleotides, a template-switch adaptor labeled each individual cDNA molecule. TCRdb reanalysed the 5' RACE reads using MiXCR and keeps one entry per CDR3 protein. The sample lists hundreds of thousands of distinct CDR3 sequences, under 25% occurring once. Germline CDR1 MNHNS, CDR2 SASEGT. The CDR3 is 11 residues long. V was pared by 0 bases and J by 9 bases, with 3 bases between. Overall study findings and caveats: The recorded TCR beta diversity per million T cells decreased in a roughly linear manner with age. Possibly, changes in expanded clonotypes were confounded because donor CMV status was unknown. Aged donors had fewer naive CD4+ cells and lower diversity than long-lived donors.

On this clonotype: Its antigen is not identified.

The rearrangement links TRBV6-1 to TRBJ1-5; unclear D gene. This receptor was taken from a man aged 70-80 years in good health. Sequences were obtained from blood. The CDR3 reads CASSEARPQHF. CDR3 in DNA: TGTGCCAGCAGTGAAGCCCGGCCCCAGCATTTT.